The 20 T cell receptor beta chains in this list originate from one sample, sequenced in a study of blood T cell repertoires in COVID-19. Sequencing used immunoSEQ multiplex PCR; TCRdb keeps in-frame clones, though not all of them. The sample has about 42,000 clones; approximately 73% are singletons. Sequenced sample: peripheral blood. These receptors were taken from a man older than 75 with acute or convalescent COVID-19.

This clone has a single count. The chain has TRBV19 and TRBJ1-6; 10 bases align to TRBD1. Germline V gene data show CDR1 as LNHDA and CDR2 as SQIVND (reference sequence). Trimming at V came to 7 bases and at J to 4 bases, leaving 4 bases not matched to a gene. This CDR3 is built from 15 residues. Here the CDR3 DNA reads TGTGCCAGTAAGGACAGGGGGAGATATAATTCACCCCTCCACTTT. Amino acids: CASKDRGRYNSPLHF. Supplemented by reference TRBV19 and TRBJ1-6, the full variable domain reads DGGITQSPKYLFRKEGQNVTLSCEQNLNHDAMYWYRQDPGQGLRLIYYSQIVNDFQKGDIAEGYSVSREKKESFPLTVTSAQKNPTAFYLCASKDRGRYNSPLHFGNGTRLTVT.

V is TRBV7-9 and J is TRBJ1-4; 9 nucleotides match TRBD1. The CDR3 runs to 15 residues. J gave up 3 bases and V 5 bases, and 4 bases lay outside the gene matches. Germline values: CDR1 SEHNR, CDR2 FQNEAQ (reference sequence). The CDR3 coding sequence is TGTGCCAGCAGCCCAGGGACAGGGTCTAATGAAAAACTGTTTTTT. This sequence encodes CASSPGTGSNEKLFF.

V is TRBV7-2 and J is TRBJ2-5; 9 positions match TRBD2. Losses at the gene ends were 1 base for V and 2 bases for J; bases not matched to a gene: 11. Germline V gene data show CDR1 as SGHTA and CDR2 as FQGNSA. The CDR3 totals 18 residues. DNA of the CDR3: TGTGCCAGCAGCTTAGGAGGGGGAGCTAGCGGGGCTCAAGAGACCCAGTACTTC. It specifies CASSLGGGASGAQETQYF.

The CDR3 loop is CASRPTGSSGNTIYF. In nucleotides, the CDR3 is TGTGCCAGTAGACCCACAGGAAGCTCTGGAAACACCATATATTTT. V usage is TRBV19 and J usage is TRBJ1-3; a weak D match, TRBD1 (5 bases). Germline V gives CDR1 LNHDA, CDR2 SQIVND (reference sequence). The V gene lost 6 bases and the J gene lost 0 bases, with 12 bases spanning the gap. The CDR3 runs 15 residues.

The genes are TRBV5-4 and TRBJ1-2; TRBD1 agrees at 8 bases. J gave up 0 bases and V 3 bases, and 4 bases lay outside the gene matches. The CDR3 has 15 residues. Germline V gene sequence: CDR1 SGHNT, CDR2 YYREEE (reference sequence). As DNA, the CDR3 is TGTGCCAGCAGCTCCACAGGGGGAGCTAACTATGGCTACACCTTC. Encoded protein: CASSSTGGANYGYTF. Combining the CDR3 with reference TRBV5-4 and TRBJ1-2 gives the whole variable domain ETGVTQSPTHLIKTRGQQVTLRCSSQSGHNTVSWYQQALGQGPQFIFQYYREEENGRGNFPPRFSGLQFPNYSSELNVNALELDDSALYLCASSSTGGANYGYTFGSGTRLTVV.

CDR3 residues: CASSPYTGEQYF. The CDR3 DNA follows: TGTGCCAGCAGCCCCTATACAGGCGAGCAGTACTTC. This rearrangement joins TRBV6-5 to TRBJ2-7; TRBD1 might be the D (5 bases). V lost 6 bases, J lost 6 bases, and 12 bases lay in between. Germline CDR1 reads MNHEY; CDR2 reads SVGAGI. The CDR3 covers 12 residues.

The V gene is TRBV5-5, the J gene TRBJ2-7; D not certain. Germline V CDR1 and CDR2: SGHKS, YYEKEE (reference sequence). The CDR3 is 14 amino acids. Trimming left V 0 bases short and J 5 bases short, with 12 bases between. CDR3 in amino acids: CASSLDGTVNEQYF. CDR3 coding DNA: TGTGCCAGCAGCTTGGATGGTACAGTAAACGAGCAGTACTTC.

The rearrangement joins TRBV7-2 to TRBJ1-3; a weak D match, TRBD1 (5 bases). Trimming stripped 4 bases from V and 0 bases from J, with 13 bases between. The CDR3 is 16 residues long. CDR1 is SGHTA, CDR2 FQGNSA, per germline. The CDR3 region is CASSSGGGFSGNTIYF. In DNA form, the CDR3 reads TGTGCCAGCAGCTCCGGGGGGGGTTTCTCTGGAAACACCATATATTTT.

This clone was detected only once. V usage is TRBV4-1 and J usage is TRBJ2-1; TRBD2 matches 10 bases. V gave up 0 bases and J gave up 4 bases; unmatched junction bases: 9. This CDR3 is built from 18 residues. Germline assignment: CDR1 MGHRA and CDR2 YSYEKL. In nucleotides, the CDR3 is TGCGCCAGCAGCCAAGATCACGGGACTAGCGTATCATACAATGAGCAGTTCTTC. As protein: CASSQDHGTSVSYNEQFF.

V and J are TRBV28 and TRBJ1-1; no reliable D call. This CDR3 region has 14 residues. The V gene's germline CDR1 is MDHEN and CDR2 SYDVKM. V lost 7 bases and J 5 bases, leaving 17 bases between the germline ends. The CDR3 DNA follows: TGTGCCAGCACCATGGTCGTTACTCGTACTGAAGCTTTCTTT. Protein sequence: CASTMVVTRTEAFF.

V is TRBV4-1 and J is TRBJ1-1; D ambiguous. There are 15 residues in the CDR3. Germline V lookup: CDR1 MGHRA, CDR2 YSYEKL. Trimming took off 1 base at V and 4 bases at J, with 13 bases between the two ends. Written as DNA, the CDR3 is TGCGCCAGCAGCCAAGTGTGGCAGTCGGGCACTGAAGCTTTCTTT. Its translation: CASSQVWQSGTEAFF.

This rearrangement joins TRBV4-1 to TRBJ2-7, with D possibly matching TRBD2 (5 bases). Germline V CDR1 and CDR2: MGHRA, YSYEKL. V was trimmed by 4 bases and J by 6 bases, leaving 13 bases between them. The CDR3 is made up of 13 amino acids. Here the CDR3 DNA reads TGCGCCAGCAGCCTTCGAAGGGCGGGCGAGCAGTACTTC. Protein: CASSLRRAGEQYF.

The rearrangement links TRBV3-1 (or the pseudogene TRBV3-2) to TRBJ2-5, with D perhaps TRBD1 (5 bases). Germline assignment: CDR1 LGHDT and CDR2 YNNKEL (reference sequence). V lost 2 bases, J lost 4 bases, and 8 bases lay in between. This CDR3 contains 13 residues. The CDR3, as DNA: TGTGCCAGCAGCCAATTGGGGCTAGAGACCCAGTACTTC. It specifies CASSQLGLETQYF.

This clone is large (0.1 to 1%). This chain links TRBV5-4 with TRBJ2-7, with a weak D call TRBD1 (8 bases). Trimming left V 4 bases short and J 3 bases short, with 17 bases between. Looked up from germline, CDR1 is SGHNT and CDR2 is YYREEE (reference sequence). This CDR3 has 15 residues. The CDR3 loop reads CASSLIQGGSYEQYF. CDR3 coding DNA: TGTGCCAGCAGCCTAATACAGGGGGGGAGCTACGAGCAGTACTTC.

The genes are TRBV4-2 and TRBJ2-3; 14 nucleotides align to TRBD2. Losses at the gene ends were 4 bases for V and 5 bases for J; bases not matched to a gene: 2. The CDR3 is made up of 15 amino acids. Looked up from germline, CDR1 is LGHNA and CDR2 is YNFKEQ. The CDR3 DNA sequence: TGTGCCAGCAGCCGAGGGACTAGCGGGGGAGATACGCAGTATTTT. It specifies CASSRGTSGGDTQYF.

This clone occurred a few times. This sequence joins TRBV3-1 (or the pseudogene TRBV3-2) and TRBJ2-5; 7 bases match TRBD1. Trimming at V came to 0 bases and at J to 0 bases, leaving 4 bases not matched to a gene. The CDR3 has 16 amino acids. The germline gives CDR1 LGHDT, CDR2 YNNKEL (reference sequence). Here the CDR3 DNA reads TGTGCCAGCAGCCAAGATCAGGACAGGTACCAAGAGACCCAGTACTTC. Protein product: CASSQDQDRYQETQYF.

The CDR3 sequence is CASTGGSQETQYF. The CDR3 DNA follows: TGTGCCAGCACTGGGGGCAGCCAAGAGACCCAGTACTTC. The V call is TRBV25-1, the J call TRBJ2-5, with D possibly TRBD1 on 6 matching bases. Trimming removed 7 bases from V and 1 base from J, with 10 bases in between. The CDR3 totals 13 residues. CDR1 and CDR2 (germline): MGHDK, SYGVNS.

The chain uses TRBV9 and TRBJ2-7, with 12 bases lining up with TRBD2. Germline assignment: CDR1 SGDLS and CDR2 YYNGEE. This CDR3 is 16 amino acids long. V lost 3 bases, J lost 4 bases, and 8 bases stayed unmatched. CDR3 region: CASSEGPGLAGYEQYF. In DNA, the CDR3 is TGTGCCAGCAGCGAGGGACCGGGACTAGCGGGTTACGAGCAGTACTTC. The variable domain in full, with the rest retrieved from reference TRBV9 and TRBJ2-7, is DSGVTQTPKHLITATGQRVTLRCSPRSGDLSVYWYQQSLDQGLQFLIQYYNGEERAKGNILERFSAQQFPDLHSELNLSSLELGDSALYFCASSEGPGLAGYEQYFGPGTRLTVT.

This CDR3 is CAISRDTYEQYF. For the CDR3, the DNA is TGTGCCATCAGTCGGGACACCTACGAGCAGTACTTC. The genes are TRBV10-3 and TRBJ2-7, with D possibly being TRBD1 (6 bases). CDR3 length: 12 amino acids. V was pared by 5 bases and J by 2 bases, with 7 bases between. Germline loops: CDR1 ENHRY, CDR2 SYGVKD.

This clone was counted once. This chain connects TRBV4-2 to TRBJ1-6; no definite D call. Germline V gene lookup returns CDR1 LGHNA and CDR2 YNFKEQ. This CDR3 comprises 17 residues. V lost 0 bases and J lost 0, with 9 bases in between. The CDR3 sequence: CASSQDTASSYNSPLHF. The CDR3 DNA follows: TGTGCCAGCAGCCAAGATACGGCTAGCTCCTATAATTCACCCCTCCACTTT.